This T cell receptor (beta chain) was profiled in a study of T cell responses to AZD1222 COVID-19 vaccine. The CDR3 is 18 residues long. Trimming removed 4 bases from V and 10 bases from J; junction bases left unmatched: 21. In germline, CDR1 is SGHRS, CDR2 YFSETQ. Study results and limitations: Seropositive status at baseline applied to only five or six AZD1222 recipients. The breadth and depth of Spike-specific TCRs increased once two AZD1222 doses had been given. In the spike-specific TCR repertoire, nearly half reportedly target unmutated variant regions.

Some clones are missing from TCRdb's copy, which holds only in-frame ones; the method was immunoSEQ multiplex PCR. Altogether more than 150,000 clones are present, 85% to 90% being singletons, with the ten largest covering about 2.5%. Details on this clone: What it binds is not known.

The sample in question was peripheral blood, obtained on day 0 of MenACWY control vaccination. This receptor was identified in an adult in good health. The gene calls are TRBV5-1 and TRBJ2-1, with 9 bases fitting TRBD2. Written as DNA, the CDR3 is TGCGCCAGCAGCGTTGTAGCGGGCGGGGGGGCCATCCGCGAAGAGCAGTTCTTC. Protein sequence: CASSVVAGGGAIREEQFF.